This is a list of T cell receptor beta chains from one sample in a study of T-cell reconstitution after alpha-beta-depleted transplantation in children. One entry per CDR3 protein results from TCRdb running MiXCR on the PCR reads. The table lists 200,000 to 250,000 distinct CDR3 sequences, roughly 26% of them singletons. The sequenced sample was PBMCs, obtained before TCRalphabeta/CD19-depleted stem cell transplant. These receptors all stem from a girl aged 2 to 10 with Fanconi anemia, due to receive a stem cell transplant. Each CDR3 is given with its conserved first and last residue. Fields, in order: D gene, clone size, V gene, J gene, CDR3 DNA, CDR3 protein. D genes are given only for firm matches. The size entry is marked missing in some rows and otherwise reads once, few, many or a size class.

D: TRBD2
size: few
V: TRBV20-1
J: TRBJ2-5
DNA: TGCAGTGCTGGCCAAAGGACTAGCGGTGGGACCCAGTACTTC
CDR3: CSAGQRTSGGTQYF

D: -
size: many
V: TRBV20-1
J: TRBJ1-5
DNA: TGCAGTGCTAGTTTTCCGGGACTCGAATTAATTAGCAATCAGCCCCAGCATTTT
CDR3: CSASFPGLELISNQPQHF

D: -
size: -
V: TRBV20-1
J: TRBJ1-2
DNA: TGCAGTGCCACAACGGCGGTGCAGAACTATGGCTACACCTTC
CDR3: CSATTAVQNYGYTF

D: -
size: -
V: TRBV28
J: TRBJ2-7
DNA: TGTGCCAGCAGTCTTCTCAGGGGGCCGGGACTAGCCTGCTACGAGCAGTACTTC
CDR3: CASSLLRGPGLACYEQYF

D: -
size: medium-sized
V: TRBV12-3/TRBV12-4
J: TRBJ1-2
DNA: TGTGCCAGCAGTCGGACAGTCTATGGCTACACCTTC
CDR3: CASSRTVYGYTF

D: -
size: few
V: TRBV29-1
J: TRBJ2-7
DNA: TGCAGCGTTGGGGGCTCCTTCGGGGTAGATCCTTCCTACGAGCAGTACTTC
CDR3: CSVGGSFGVDPSYEQYF

D: -
size: -
V: TRBV20-1
J: TRBJ2-7
DNA: TGCAGTGCTACGGGGGTCCTCTACGAGCAGTACTTC
CDR3: CSATGVLYEQYF

D: -
size: few
V: TRBV23-1
J: TRBJ1-5
DNA: TGCGCCAGCAGTCAAAGGGGGAGCAATCAGCCCCAGCATTTT
CDR3: CASSQRGSNQPQHF

D: TRBD2
size: -
V: TRBV20-1
J: TRBJ2-7
DNA: TGCAGTGCTGCCGGGACTAGCGGGGCCAGGCAGTACTTC
CDR3: CSAAGTSGARQYF

D: TRBD1
size: -
V: TRBV20-1
J: TRBJ2-7
DNA: TGCAGTGCCGCGGGTGACAGGGGATACTTTGAGCAGTACTTC
CDR3: CSAAGDRGYFEQYF

D: -
size: many
V: TRBV12-3/TRBV12-4
J: TRBJ1-1
DNA: TGTGCCAGCAGTTTAGGGGAGGGGTTGGGGAACACTGAAGCTTTCTTT
CDR3: CASSLGEGLGNTEAFF

D: -
size: -
V: TRBV29-1
J: TRBJ2-3
DNA: TGCAGCGTCAAATCCACAGATACGCAGTATTTT
CDR3: CSVKSTDTQYF

D: TRBD1
size: many
V: TRBV20-1
J: TRBJ2-3
DNA: TGCAGTGCTAGAGAACACAGGGGCCCCACAGATACGCAGTATTTT
CDR3: CSAREHRGPTDTQYF

D: TRBD2
size: -
V: TRBV28
J: TRBJ2-1
DNA: TGTGCCAGCAGTTTATTACTAGCGGCCTACAATGAGCAGTTCTTC
CDR3: CASSLLLAAYNEQFF

D: TRBD2
size: many
V: TRBV5-1
J: TRBJ2-5
DNA: TGCGCCAGCAGCTTCATCGGGACTAGCGGGAGTTCAGAGACCCAGTACTTC
CDR3: CASSFIGTSGSSETQYF

D: -
size: -
V: TRBV2
J: TRBJ2-2
DNA: TGTGCCAGCAGTGGGGCCGTTCTTTCCACCGGGGAGCTGTTTTTT
CDR3: CASSGAVLSTGELFF

D: -
size: many
V: TRBV29-1
J: TRBJ1-1
DNA: TGCAGCGCCGGGGGGGGCAAAGCTTTCTTT
CDR3: CSAGGGKAFF

D: -
size: -
V: TRBV20-1
J: TRBJ2-7
DNA: TGCAGTGCTAGAGAATACAGCTACGAGCAGTACTTC
CDR3: CSAREYSYEQYF

D: -
size: many
V: TRBV27
J: TRBJ2-2
DNA: -
CDR3: CASSSPRGLAGITGELFFF

D: TRBD1
size: -
V: TRBV4-2
J: TRBJ1-1
DNA: TGTGCCAGCAGCCAAGATTGGGGACAGACCCTTGGAGCTTTCTTT
CDR3: CASSQDWGQTLGAFF

D: TRBD2
size: -
V: TRBV2
J: TRBJ2-1
DNA: TGTGCCAACAGTGGGACTAGTGGTTACAATGAGCAGTTCTTC
CDR3: CANSGTSGYNEQFF

D: -
size: many
V: TRBV29-1
J: TRBJ2-3
DNA: TGCAGCGTCACGCCCCTAGATACGCAGTATTTT
CDR3: CSVTPLDTQYF

D: -
size: many
V: TRBV10-1
J: TRBJ1-1
DNA: TGCGCCAGCAGTGCAGCAGGGGAGTCTCACACTGAAGCTTTCTTT
CDR3: CASSAAGESHTEAFF

D: TRBD2
size: -
V: TRBV7-3
J: TRBJ2-2
DNA: TGTGCCAGCAGCTCAACCGGGGGGTGGGCCGGGGAGCTGTTTTTT
CDR3: CASSSTGGWAGELFF

D: -
size: many
V: TRBV5-1
J: TRBJ1-1
DNA: TGCGCCAGCAGCTTGGATGCCACTGAAGCTTTCTTT
CDR3: CASSLDATEAFF

D: -
size: many
V: TRBV5-1
J: TRBJ2-3
DNA: TGCGCCAGCATCCCAGACCGGGGAACAGATACGCAGTATTTT
CDR3: CASIPDRGTDTQYF

D: TRBD2
size: -
V: TRBV3-1
J: TRBJ2-1
DNA: TGTGCCAGCAGCCAAGTCCCGGGACTAGGATACAATGAGCAGTTCTTC
CDR3: CASSQVPGLGYNEQFF